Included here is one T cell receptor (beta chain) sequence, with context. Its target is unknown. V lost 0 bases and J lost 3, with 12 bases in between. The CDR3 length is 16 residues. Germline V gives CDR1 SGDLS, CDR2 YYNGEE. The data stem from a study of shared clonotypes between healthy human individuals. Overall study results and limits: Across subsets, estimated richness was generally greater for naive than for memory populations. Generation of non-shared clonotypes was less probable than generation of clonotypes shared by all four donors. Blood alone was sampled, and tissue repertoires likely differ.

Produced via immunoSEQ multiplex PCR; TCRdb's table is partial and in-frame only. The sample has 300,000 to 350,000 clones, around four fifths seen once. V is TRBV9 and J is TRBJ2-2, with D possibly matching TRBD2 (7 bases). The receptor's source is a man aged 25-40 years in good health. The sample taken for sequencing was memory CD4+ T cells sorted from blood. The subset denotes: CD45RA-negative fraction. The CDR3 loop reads CASSVAQGRDTGELFF. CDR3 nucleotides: TGTGCCAGCAGCGTAGCCCAGGGGAGGGACACCGGGGAGCTGTTTTTT.